Listed here are 25 T cell receptor beta chains from one sample, sequenced in a study of shared clonotypes between healthy human individuals. Generated by immunoSEQ multiplex PCR, the TCRdb table keeps only in-frame clones and is missing some. Of around 2,000,000 clones listed, approximately 95% were seen once; the top ten hold 0.1% to 0.15%. Material for sequencing was naive CD4+ T cells sorted from blood. Documented subset: CD45RA+ positively selected. These TCRs come from a man between 18 and 35 years old in good health.

CDR3 sequence reads: CASSVVGSGGQETQYF. CDR3 in DNA: TGTGCCAGCAGCGTAGTAGGTAGCGGGGGGCAAGAGACCCAGTACTTC. The chain joins TRBV9 to TRBJ2-5; TRBD2 matches at 10 bases. Germline V gene sequence: CDR1 SGDLS, CDR2 YYNGEE. Losses at the gene ends were 0 bases for V and 2 bases for J; bases not matched to a gene: 4. The CDR3 has 16 residues.

This chain connects TRBV2 to TRBJ2-7; D might be TRBD2 (5 bases). Deletions cut 5 bases from V and 3 bases from J, with 14 bases between. CDR3 size: 14 residues. The germline gives CDR1 SNHLY, CDR2 FYNNEI. CDR3 nucleotides: TGTGCCAGCAGTTTAGGGAGAAACAACTACGAGCAGTACTTC. Amino acid sequence: CASSLGRNNYEQYF.

Remarks on this clone: Other nucleotide sequences in the sample specify the same CDR3. The chain links TRBV5-1 to TRBJ2-5; the D is unclear. CDR3 length: 13 amino acids. Deletions cut 0 bases from V and 5 bases from J, with 8 bases between. In germline, CDR1 is SGHRS, CDR2 YFSETQ. The CDR3 region is CASSLGVAETQYF. In nucleotides, the CDR3 is TGCGCCAGCAGCTTGGGTGTGGCGGAGACCCAGTACTTC.

V is TRBV18 and J is TRBJ2-5; no firm D call. This CDR3 region has 16 residues. CDR1 and CDR2 (germline): KGHSH, LQKENI. The germline V and J ends were trimmed by 0 bases and 1 base, with 12 bases remaining between them. The DNA of the CDR3 is TGTGCCAGCTCACCACCGGTGGGTGGCTTCCAAGAGACCCAGTACTTC. Protein product: CASSPPVGGFQETQYF.

Regarding this clone: This sequence may be a read error, since a much larger clone differs from it by one base. Given the absence of the conserved phenylalanine or tryptophan at the CDR3 end, a read error is likely. The genes are TRBV18 and TRBJ1-1; 7 bases agree with TRBD1. J lost 1 base, V lost 8 bases, and 4 bases had no gene match. There are 13 residues in the CDR3. Germline CDR1 is KGHSH and CDR2 is LQKENI. In nucleotides, the CDR3 is TGTGCCAGCGAAGGGACAGCGAACACTGAAGCTTTCCTT. It encodes CASEGTANTEAFL.

This clone was recorded only once. The V gene is TRBV10-3, the J gene TRBJ2-5; D is possibly TRBD1 (6 bases). The CDR3 has 13 amino acids. Germline V gives CDR1 ENHRY, CDR2 SYGVKD. Trimming left V 8 bases short and J 5 bases short, with 15 bases between. The CDR3 coding sequence is TGTGCCATCTCGGGCAGGGGCGCCGAGACCCAGTACTTC. This encodes CAISGRGAETQYF.

This chain joins TRBV27 and TRBJ2-2, with TRBD1 matching over 7 bases. This CDR3 is 17 amino acids long. Germline CDR1 and CDR2: MNHEY and SMNVEV (reference sequence). V shed 5 bases and J 1 base; nucleotides not matched to a gene: 10. CDR3 coding DNA: TGTGCCAGCAGTCCGTATACCGGGACAGAGAACACCGGGGAGCTGTTTTTT. It codes for CASSPYTGTENTGELFF.

The J gene is TRBJ1-2, the V gene TRBV19; D gene unclear. CDR1 is LNHDA and CDR2 is SQIVND in the germline V gene (reference sequence). The V gene lost 5 bases and the J gene lost 2 bases, with 9 bases spanning the gap. The CDR3 is 13 residues long. The CDR3 is CASSAVLNYGYTF. DNA of the CDR3: TGTGCCAGTAGTGCAGTCCTGAACTATGGCTACACCTTC.

The chain recombines TRBV10-3 with TRBJ2-3; tentatively, D is TRBD1 or TRBD2 (5 bases each). The CDR3 extends over 15 amino acids. The V gene's germline CDR1 is ENHRY and CDR2 SYGVKD. V was cut by 0 bases and J by 2 bases, with 9 bases left in between. The CDR3 DNA reads TGTGCCATCAGTGAGTCCCGAGGGGACACAGATACGCAGTATTTT. Residues: CAISESRGDTDTQYF.

This chain connects TRBV6-1 to TRBJ1-2, with 8 bases fitting TRBD1. This CDR3 is built from 15 residues. J lost 5 bases, V lost 4 bases, and 9 bases had no gene match. Per germline, CDR1 MNHNS and CDR2 SASEGT. In nucleotides, the CDR3 is TGTGCCAGCAGTGGGGCAGGGGGCAAGAAGTATGGCTACACCTTC. Residues: CASSGAGGKKYGYTF.

V is TRBV7-9 and J is TRBJ2-5; D remains unclear. Trimming removed 1 base at V and 3 bases at J, with 12 bases between. Germline loops: CDR1 SEHNR, CDR2 FQNEAQ (reference sequence). This CDR3 is built from 15 residues. The CDR3 bases are TGTGCCAGCAGCTTAGAGGGCAATCGGAAAGAGACCCAGTACTTC. This translates into CASSLEGNRKETQYF.

This chain links TRBV25-1 with TRBJ1-4; 7 positions match TRBD1. Germline V lookup: CDR1 MGHDK, CDR2 SYGVNS. CDR3 size: 17 residues. V dropped 2 bases and J dropped 7; count of bases not matched to a gene: 13. CDR3 nucleotide sequence: TGTGCCAGCAGTGAACGACAGGGTAAAGTTATGGTTGAAAAACTGTTTTTT. It yields the protein CASSERQGKVMVEKLFF.

This sequence joins TRBV6-5 and TRBJ1-4; D remains ambiguous. Trimming took 9 bases from V and 8 from J, leaving 19 bases between them. Looked up from germline, CDR1 is MNHEY and CDR2 is SVGAGI. The CDR3 is made up of 14 amino acids. The CDR3 protein is CASKGSGLGEKLFF. The DNA for the CDR3 is TGTGCCAGTAAGGGCTCAGGTCTAGGGGAAAAACTGTTTTTT.

The chain joins TRBV28 to TRBJ1-6; weak D call: TRBD1 (6 bases). The germline gives CDR1 MDHEN, CDR2 SYDVKM. The CDR3 loop spans 13 amino acids. With 6 bases removed from V and 9 bases from J, the gap between germline ends came to 12 bases. The CDR3 loop is CASRGGVSSPLHF. The CDR3 bases are TGTGCCAGCAGAGGGGGGGTAAGTTCACCCCTCCACTTT.

The CDR3 nucleotides are TGTGCCAGTAGTATAGGGGGACAGGGCCCAGCAGGAACTTTCTTT. Its protein product is CASSIGGQGPAGTFF. The chain joins TRBV19 to TRBJ1-1; 9 bases are shared with TRBD1. V gave up 1 base and J gave up 12 bases; unmatched junction bases: 12. There are 15 residues in the CDR3. Germline loops: CDR1 LNHDA, CDR2 SQIVND (reference sequence). Complete variable domain (other parts from reference TRBV19 and TRBJ1-1): DGGITQSPKYLFRKEGQNVTLSCEQNLNHDAMYWYRQDPGQGLRLIYYSQIVNDFQKGDIAEGYSVSREKKESFPLTVTSAQKNPTAFYLCASSIGGQGPAGTFFGQGTRLTVV.

The chain links TRBV29-1 to TRBJ2-1; no clear D. Trimming shortened V by 0 bases and J by 4 bases, and 10 bases separated the two germline ends. The CDR3 loop spans 14 amino acids. The germline V gene encodes CDR1 SQVTM and CDR2 ANQGSEA. This CDR3 is CSVEEQMGYNEQFF. CDR3 in DNA: TGCAGCGTTGAAGAACAGATGGGGTACAATGAGCAGTTCTTC.

Details on this clone: In the same sample, other DNA sequences code for this CDR3. This sequence joins TRBV7-8 and TRBJ1-3; D remains unclear. Germline V gene lookup returns CDR1 SGHVS and CDR2 FQNEAQ. The CDR3 is 13 amino acids. The germline V and J ends were trimmed by 1 base and 7 bases, with 8 bases remaining between them. As DNA, the CDR3 is TGTGCCAGCAGCTTAGGGTCCGGTAACACCATATATTTT. Amino acids: CASSLGSGNTIYF.

With respect to this clone: The same CDR3 is also encoded by other DNA sequences in this sample. The V call is TRBV28, the J call TRBJ1-1, with D hard to call. Germline V CDR1 and CDR2: MDHEN, SYDVKM. Trimming removed 2 bases from V and 2 bases from J, with 9 bases in between. This CDR3 has 14 residues. The CDR3 loop reads CASSLRAGNTEAFF. The CDR3 DNA sequence: TGTGCCAGCAGTTTACGGGCGGGAAACACTGAAGCTTTCTTT.

The V gene is TRBV28, the J gene TRBJ2-7, with 10 bases aligning to TRBD2. Germline V gives CDR1 MDHEN, CDR2 SYDVKM. This CDR3 has 18 amino acids. Losses at the gene ends were 5 bases for V and 0 bases for J; bases not matched to a gene: 13. In DNA form, the CDR3 reads TGTGCCAGCAGTGGGCCAGGACGAACTAGCGGGGCCTCCTACGAGCAGTACTTC. It codes for CASSGPGRTSGASYEQYF.

Details on this clone: Distinct nucleotide sequences in the sample also encode this CDR3. In DNA, the CDR3 is TGTGCCAGCAGCTCAGGGCAGGGCTACGAGCAGTACTTC. Its translation: CASSSGQGYEQYF. The chain joins TRBV11-3 to TRBJ2-7, with D perhaps matching TRBD1 (5 bases). CDR1 is SGHNT and CDR2 is YENEEA in the germline V gene. V was pared by 4 bases and J by 3 bases, with 10 bases between. The CDR3 is 13 amino acids.

The genes are TRBV6-5 and TRBJ1-1; tentatively, D is TRBD1 (5 bases). Germline CDR1 MNHEY, CDR2 SVGAGI. The germline V and J ends were trimmed by 7 bases and 0 bases, with 9 bases remaining between them. The CDR3 sequence is 13 residues long. CDR3 residues: CASMRGMNTEAFF. Here the CDR3 DNA reads TGTGCCAGCATGAGGGGCATGAACACTGAAGCTTTCTTT.

V gene TRBV11-3 combines with J gene TRBJ2-7, with D unclear. The CDR3 runs 13 residues. The germline CDR1 and CDR2 sequences are SGHNT and YENEEA. V was clipped by 0 bases and J by 7 bases, with 10 bases between them. The CDR3 DNA is TGTGCCAGCAGCTTAGATCTCAAAGGGGAGCAGTACTTC. The encoded protein is CASSLDLKGEQYF.

J is TRBJ1-4 and V is TRBV6-5; D gene unclear. The CDR3 loop spans 14 amino acids. Germline V lookup: CDR1 MNHEY, CDR2 SVGAGI. V lost 6 bases and J lost 5, with 13 bases in between. CDR3 residues: CASSLRSGNEKLFF. CDR3 nucleotides: TGTGCCAGCAGCCTACGGAGTGGGAATGAAAAACTGTTTTTT.

The chain uses TRBV7-2 and TRBJ2-1; no definite D call. Germline CDR1 and CDR2: SGHTA and FQGNSA. Deletions cut 5 bases from V and 10 bases from J, with 15 bases between. The CDR3 loop spans 13 amino acids. CDR3 loop: CASSTQPGREQFF. Here the CDR3 DNA reads TGTGCCAGCAGCACCCAGCCAGGCAGAGAGCAGTTCTTC.

A few counts support this clone. The chain uses TRBV19 and TRBJ1-3; a weak D match, TRBD1 (5 bases). Germline V gene lookup returns CDR1 LNHDA and CDR2 SQIVND (reference sequence). Trimming cost V 4 bases and J 0 bases, with 19 bases left between them. CDR3 length: 18 amino acids. The CDR3 here is CASSTRLGDYSSGNTIYF. The CDR3 region has the DNA TGTGCCAGTAGTACCCGTTTAGGGGACTACTCCTCTGGAAACACCATATATTTT.